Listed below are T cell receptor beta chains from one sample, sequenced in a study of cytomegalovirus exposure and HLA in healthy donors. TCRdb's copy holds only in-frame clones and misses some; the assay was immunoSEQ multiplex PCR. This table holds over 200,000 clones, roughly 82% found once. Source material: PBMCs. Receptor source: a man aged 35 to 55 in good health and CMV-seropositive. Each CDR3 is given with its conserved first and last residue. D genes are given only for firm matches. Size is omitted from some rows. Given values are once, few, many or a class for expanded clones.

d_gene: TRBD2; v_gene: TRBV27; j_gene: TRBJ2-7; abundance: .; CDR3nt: TGTGCCAGCAGTTCCAACAGCGGGAGTGTGTACGAGCAGTACTTC; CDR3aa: CASSSNSGSVYEQYF
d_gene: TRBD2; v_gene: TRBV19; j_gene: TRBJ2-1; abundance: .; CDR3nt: TGTGCCAGTAGTATGAACGGGAGGGGGGAGCAGTTCTTC; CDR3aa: CASSMNGRGEQFF
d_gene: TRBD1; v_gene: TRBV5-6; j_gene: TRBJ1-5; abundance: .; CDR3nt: TGTGCCAGCAGACTCTCGGGACAGGGGGAATTTGAGCCCCAGCATTTT; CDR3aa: CASRLSGQGEFEPQHF
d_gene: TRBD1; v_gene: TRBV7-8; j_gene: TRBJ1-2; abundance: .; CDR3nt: TGTGCCAGCAGCCAGGGACAGGGGGCCGGTGGCTACACCTTC; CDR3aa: CASSQGQGAGGYTF
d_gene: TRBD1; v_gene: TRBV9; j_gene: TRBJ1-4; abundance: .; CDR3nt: TGTGCCAGCAGCGTAGTAGAACAGGGGCAAGAAAAACTGTTTTTT; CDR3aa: CASSVVEQGQEKLFF
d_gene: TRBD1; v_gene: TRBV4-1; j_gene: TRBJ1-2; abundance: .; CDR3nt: TGCGCCAGCAGCCCACCCGGGGGACAGAGTAACTATGGCTACACCTTC; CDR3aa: CASSPPGGQSNYGYTF
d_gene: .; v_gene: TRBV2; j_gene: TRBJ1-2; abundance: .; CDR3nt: TGTGCCAGCAGTGTAGAACAGGTCTATGGCTACACCTTC; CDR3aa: CASSVEQVYGYTF
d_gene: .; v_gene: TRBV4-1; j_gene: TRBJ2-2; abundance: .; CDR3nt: TGCGCCAGCAGCCAAGATATAATGAGGGCCACCGGGGAGCTGTTTTTT; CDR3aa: CASSQDIMRATGELFF
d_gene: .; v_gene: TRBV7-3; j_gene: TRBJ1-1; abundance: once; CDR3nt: TGTGCCAGCAGCTCCTCCAGGGAAGGCACTGAAGCTTTCTTT; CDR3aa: CASSSSREGTEAFF
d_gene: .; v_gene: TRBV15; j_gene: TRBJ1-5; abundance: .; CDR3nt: TGTGCCACCACAGTGTATGGCAATCAGCCCCAGCATTTT; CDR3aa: CATTVYGNQPQHF
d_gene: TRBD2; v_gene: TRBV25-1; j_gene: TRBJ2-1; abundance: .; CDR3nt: TGTGCCACCACTACTAGCGGAAACTACAATGAGCAGTTCTTC; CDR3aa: CATTTSGNYNEQFF
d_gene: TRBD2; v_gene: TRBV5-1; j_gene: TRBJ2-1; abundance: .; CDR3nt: TGCGCCAGCACGGGACTAGCGGGAGCATACAATGAGCAGTTCTTC; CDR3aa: CASTGLAGAYNEQFF
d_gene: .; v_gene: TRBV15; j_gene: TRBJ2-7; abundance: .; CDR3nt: TGTGCCACCAGCAGAAGCCGGCAGGGTACCTACGAGCAGTACTTC; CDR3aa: CATSRSRQGTYEQYF
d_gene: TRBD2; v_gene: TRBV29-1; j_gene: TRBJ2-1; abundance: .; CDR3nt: TGCAGCGTTCTCAGCGGGAGATACAATGAGCAGTTCTTC; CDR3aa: CSVLSGRYNEQFF
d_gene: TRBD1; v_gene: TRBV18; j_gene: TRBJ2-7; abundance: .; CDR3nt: TGTGCCAGCTCACTGACTCCGGGACAGAGCTCCTACGAGCAGTACTTC; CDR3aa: CASSLTPGQSSYEQYF
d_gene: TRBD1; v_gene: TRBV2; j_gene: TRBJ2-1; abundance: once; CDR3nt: TGTGCCAGCAGCGCCGCGGACAGGGGGCTCAATGAGCAGTTCTTC; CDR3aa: CASSAADRGLNEQFF
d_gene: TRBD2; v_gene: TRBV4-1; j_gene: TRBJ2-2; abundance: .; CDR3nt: TGCGCCAGCAGCCAAGCCTTGGGACTAGCGACCGGGGAGCTGTTTTTT; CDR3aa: CASSQALGLATGELFF
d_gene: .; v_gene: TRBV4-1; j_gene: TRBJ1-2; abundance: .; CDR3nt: TGCGCCAGCAGCCCCCAGGCAGGGGTTGACGGCTACACCTTC; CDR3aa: CASSPQAGVDGYTF
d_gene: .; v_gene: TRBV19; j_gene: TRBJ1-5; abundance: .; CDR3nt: TGTGCCAGTAGTATGGTCCTAAATCAGCCCCAGCATTTT; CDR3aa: CASSMVLNQPQHF
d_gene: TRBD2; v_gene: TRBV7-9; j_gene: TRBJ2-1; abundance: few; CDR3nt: TGTGCCAGCAGCTCGGGACTAGCGTTCTACAATGAGCAGTTCTTC; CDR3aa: CASSSGLAFYNEQFF
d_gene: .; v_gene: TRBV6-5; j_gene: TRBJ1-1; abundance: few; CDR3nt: TGTGCCAGCAGTTATCTGGTTGGACAGCCACCCGGACGAGCTTTCTTT; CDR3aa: CASSYLVGQPPGRAFF
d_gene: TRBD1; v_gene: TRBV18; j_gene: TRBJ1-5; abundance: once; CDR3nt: TGTGCCAGCTCAGGGTCGGGACAGGGCGGTCAGCCCCAGCATTTT; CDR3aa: CASSGSGQGGQPQHF
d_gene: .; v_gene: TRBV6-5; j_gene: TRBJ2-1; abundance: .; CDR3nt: TGTGCCAGCAGCGGACAGAGCTCCTACAATGAGCAGTTCTTC; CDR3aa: CASSGQSSYNEQFF
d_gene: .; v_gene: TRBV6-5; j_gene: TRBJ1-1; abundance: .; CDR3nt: TGTGCCAGCCGCTCGGGGGATCACACTGAAGCTTTCTTT; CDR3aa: CASRSGDHTEAFF
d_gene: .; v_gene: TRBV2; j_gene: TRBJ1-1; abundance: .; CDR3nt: TGTGCCAGCAGTGGGGACACAACGTTGACTGAAGCTTTCTTT; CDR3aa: CASSGDTTLTEAFF
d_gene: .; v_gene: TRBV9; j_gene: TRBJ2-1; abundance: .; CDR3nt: TGTGCCAGCAGCGTTGGATCGGGAGTGGGGAATGAGCAGTTCTTC; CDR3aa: CASSVGSGVGNEQFF
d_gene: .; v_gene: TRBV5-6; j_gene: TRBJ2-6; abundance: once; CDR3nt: TGTGCCAGCAGCTTGTGGAGCTCTGGGGCCAACGTCCTGACTTTC; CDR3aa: CASSLWSSGANVLTF
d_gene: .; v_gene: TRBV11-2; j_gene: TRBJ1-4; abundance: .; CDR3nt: TGTGCCAGCAGCTTACAGACAATGACTAATGAAAAACTGTTTTTT; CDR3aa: CASSLQTMTNEKLFF
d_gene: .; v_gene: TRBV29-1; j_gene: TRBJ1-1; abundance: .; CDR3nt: TGCAGCGCCGGGACAACCGAAGCTTTCTTT; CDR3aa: CSAGTTEAFF
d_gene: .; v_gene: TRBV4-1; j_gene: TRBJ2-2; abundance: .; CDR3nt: TGCGCCAGCAGCCAAGGTACAGCGGGTACCGGGGAGCTGTTTTTT; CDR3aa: CASSQGTAGTGELFF
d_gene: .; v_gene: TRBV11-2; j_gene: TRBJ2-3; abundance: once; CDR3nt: TGTGCCAGCAGCTTTAGCGCAGATACGCAGTATTTT; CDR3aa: CASSFSADTQYF
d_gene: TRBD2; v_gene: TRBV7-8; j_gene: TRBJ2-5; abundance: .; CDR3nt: TGTGCCAGCAGCCCAAATGAACTAGCGGGAGGTTTAGAGACCCAGTACTTC; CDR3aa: CASSPNELAGGLETQYF
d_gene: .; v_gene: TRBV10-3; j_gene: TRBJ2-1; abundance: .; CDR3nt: TGTGCCATCAGTGACCAGGCCTACAATGAGCAGTTCTTC; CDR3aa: CAISDQAYNEQFF
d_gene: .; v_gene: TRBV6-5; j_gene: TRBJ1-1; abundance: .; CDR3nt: TGTGCCAGCAGTAAGGGGTTCACTGAAGCTTTCTTT; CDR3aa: CASSKGFTEAFF